These 21 T cell receptor beta chains originate from one sample sequenced in a study of cytomegalovirus exposure and HLA in healthy donors (dated by TCRdb to 2015 to 2018). Libraries were built with the immunoSEQ multiplex PCR assay. For the multiplex PCR, a mixture combining 60 forward primers for TCR Vbeta segments and 13 reverse primers for TCR Jbeta segments was used. TCRdb carries this immuneACCESS record with in-frame sequences only. Its versions omit some clonotypes, under half of them owing to an unresolved V gene in the studies checked, with the rest unexplained. The sample table shows under 120,000 clones, and 74% are seen once. In total, the top ten clones hold about 2.6% of the sample. Sequenced material: PBMCs. The source of these receptors is a man in his fifties or sixties in good health and CMV-seropositive.

The chain is built from TRBV6-1 and TRBJ1-5, with D unresolved. Germline V gives CDR1 MNHNS, CDR2 SASEGT. The CDR3 sequence is 15 residues long. V gave up 4 bases and J gave up 5 bases, with 15 bases separating them. CDR3 sequence: CASSGRGPIDQPQHF. The CDR3 coding sequence is TGTGCCAGCAGTGGCCGAGGGCCTATCGATCAGCCCCAGCATTTT.

The chain joins TRBV7-2 to TRBJ2-1; D perhaps matches TRBD1 (6 bases). There are 11 residues in the CDR3. Trimming took 6 bases from V and 11 from J, leaving 11 bases between them. The germline CDR1 and CDR2 sequences are SGHTA and FQGNSA. The CDR3 DNA sequence: TGTGCCAGCAGGAGGGGGACCAAGCAGTTCTTC. It codes for CASRRGTKQFF.

The gene calls are TRBV7-9 and TRBJ2-3, with 7 bases that match TRBD1. Germline CDR1 is SEHNR and CDR2 is FQNEAQ (reference sequence). The trim removed 4 bases at V and 4 bases at J, leaving 8 bases unmatched. The CDR3 consists of 15 residues. This chain's CDR3 is CASSSRAGGADTQYF. The CDR3 nucleotides are TGTGCCAGCAGCTCCCGGGCAGGGGGTGCAGATACGCAGTATTTT.

The rearrangement joins TRBV19 to TRBJ1-1; no reliable D call. The CDR3 is 13 amino acids. In germline, CDR1 is LNHDA, CDR2 SQIVND (reference sequence). V was clipped by 4 bases and J by 3 bases, with 9 bases between them. CDR3 in DNA: TGTGCCAGTAGTACCAACAGAGACACTGAAGCTTTCTTT. Translating it yields CASSTNRDTEAFF.

This chain joins TRBV18 and TRBJ2-7, with D unresolved. This CDR3 is 13 amino acids long. V was clipped by 3 bases and J by 9 bases, with 15 bases between them. The V gene's germline CDR1 is KGHSH and CDR2 LQKENI. CDR3 nucleotide sequence: TGTGCCAGCTCACCGGGCCCTAATTTGAGGCAGTACTTC. Its protein is CASSPGPNLRQYF.

The V gene is TRBV19, the J gene TRBJ2-4; D perhaps matches TRBD1 (6 bases). V was clipped by 3 bases and J by 8 bases, with 14 bases between them. Germline V gene sequence: CDR1 LNHDA, CDR2 SQIVND (reference sequence). CDR3 length: 14 residues. Here the CDR3 DNA reads TGTGCCAGTAGTATTCGTACAGGGAAGGACATTCAGTACTTC. Encoded protein: CASSIRTGKDIQYF.

This CDR3 is CASSVGGALNTEAFF. CDR3 bases: TGTGCCAGCAGCGTGGGGGGGGCTTTGAACACTGAAGCTTTCTTT. The chain uses TRBV9 and TRBJ1-1; maybe TRBD1 (6 bases). Germline V gene sequence: CDR1 SGDLS, CDR2 YYNGEE. Trimming removed 2 bases from V and 0 bases from J, with 11 bases in between. The CDR3 length is 15 residues.

The rearrangement links TRBV6-1 to TRBJ1-2, with 12 bases identical to TRBD1. The CDR3 consists of 15 residues. Germline V CDR1 and CDR2: MNHNS, SASEGT. V shed 4 bases and J 4 bases; nucleotides not matched to a gene: 4. The CDR3 spells CASSAGTGGSYGYTF. The CDR3 bases are TGTGCCAGCAGTGCCGGGACAGGGGGCAGCTATGGCTACACCTTC.

This clone was detected only a few times. The rearrangement joins TRBV9 to TRBJ2-7, with 7 bases identical to TRBD2. The germline V gene has CDR1 SGDLS and CDR2 YYNGEE. The CDR3 has 15 amino acids. V was pared by 3 bases and J by 2 bases, with 8 bases of the junction left unmatched. The CDR3 loop is CASSAGSGATYEQYF. The CDR3, as DNA: TGTGCCAGCAGCGCTGGGAGCGGGGCTACCTACGAGCAGTACTTC.

DNA of the CDR3: TGTGCTAGTGGTTTGACCGGGGGGGAGTATTATCAGCCCCAGCATTTT. Amino acids: CASGLTGGEYYQPQHF. The gene calls are TRBV12-5 and TRBJ1-5, with D possibly being TRBD1 (5 bases). The CDR3 has 16 amino acids. Per the germline V gene, CDR1 is LGHNT and CDR2 is FRNRAP. Trimming stripped 2 bases from V and 5 bases from J, with 16 bases between.

The chain has TRBV7-9 and TRBJ2-1; a possible D gene is TRBD2 (6 bases). V shed 3 bases and J shed 15 bases, with 12 bases lying between them. Germline V gene lookup returns CDR1 SEHNR and CDR2 FQNEAQ (reference sequence). The length of the CDR3 is 11 residues. CDR3 loop: CASSFERVPFF. The CDR3 DNA follows: TGTGCCAGCAGCTTTGAGCGGGTCCCGTTCTTC. The full variable domain, with the rest looked up from reference TRBV7-9 and TRBJ2-1, is DTGVSQNPRHKITKRGQNVTFRCDPISEHNRLYWYRQTLGQGPEFLTYFQNEAQLEKSRLLSDRFSAERPKGSFSTLEIQRTEQGDSAMYLCASSFERVPFFGPGTRLTVL.

The rearrangement uses TRBV2 and TRBJ2-7; TRBD2 matches 10 bases. The germline CDR1 and CDR2 sequences are SNHLY and FYNNEI. This CDR3 comprises 16 residues. The V segment lost 5 bases and the J segment 4 bases; nucleotides outside the gene matches: 11. The CDR3 DNA sequence: TGTGCCAGCAGTCAGGCTAGCGGGAGCAGTGGGTACGAGCAGTACTTC. Translation gives CASSQASGSSGYEQYF.

V and J are TRBV14 and TRBJ1-1; 8 bases are shared with TRBD1. The CDR3 is 14 residues long. Germline CDR1 reads SGHDN; CDR2 reads FVKESK. Losses at the gene ends were 4 bases for V and 6 bases for J; bases not matched to a gene: 7. The CDR3 sequence: CASSRTGKYPEAFF. CDR3 DNA: TGTGCCAGCAGCCGGACAGGGAAATACCCTGAAGCTTTCTTT.

The V call is TRBV19, the J call TRBJ1-1; D uncertain. The germline V and J ends were trimmed by 7 bases and 7 bases, with 19 bases remaining between them. CDR3 length: 14 amino acids. Germline-derived CDR1 and CDR2 are LNHDA and SQIVND (reference sequence). The CDR3 is CASTLGPTGSEAFF. CDR3 in DNA: TGTGCCAGTACCCTAGGACCTACGGGGAGTGAAGCTTTCTTT. The full variable domain, completed using reference TRBV19 and TRBJ1-1, is DGGITQSPKYLFRKEGQNVTLSCEQNLNHDAMYWYRQDPGQGLRLIYYSQIVNDFQKGDIAEGYSVSREKKESFPLTVTSAQKNPTAFYLCASTLGPTGSEAFFGQGTRLTVV.

This chain links TRBV4-1 with TRBJ2-3; D ambiguous. This CDR3 contains 15 residues. The V gene lost 0 bases and the J gene lost 2 bases, with 9 bases spanning the gap. Germline CDR1 and CDR2: MGHRA and YSYEKL. The CDR3 DNA sequence: TGCGCCAGCAGCCAAGATGTTCAGTTCACAGATACGCAGTATTTT. As protein: CASSQDVQFTDTQYF.

In its sample, this clone was seen a few times. The gene calls are TRBV9 and TRBJ1-1; weak D call: TRBD1 (6 bases). The CDR3 covers 17 residues. Per the germline V gene, CDR1 is SGDLS and CDR2 is YYNGEE. V was clipped by 0 bases and J by 4 bases, with 19 bases between them. The CDR3 DNA follows: TGTGCCAGCAGCGTAGGGGACAACGTCTTGTGGGGCACTGAAGCTTTCTTT. Amino acids: CASSVGDNVLWGTEAFF.

CDR3 DNA sequence: TGTGCCACCAGCAGAGTATCGGGAGGGCCAGATGAGCAGTTCTTC. Translating gives CATSRVSGGPDEQFF. V and J are TRBV15 and TRBJ2-1; 8 bases align to TRBD2. Germline V gives CDR1 LNHNV, CDR2 YYDKDF (reference sequence). J lost 8 bases, V lost 1 base, and 7 bases had no gene match. The CDR3 spans 15 residues.

V is TRBV4-1 and J is TRBJ1-2; D possibly corresponds to TRBD1 (5 bases). The CDR3 loop spans 13 amino acids. V was cut by 1 base and J by 7 bases, with 10 bases left in between. Germline CDR1 MGHRA, CDR2 YSYEKL. The CDR3 bases are TGCGCCAGCAGCCAAGGGGGCGGGGGTGGCTACACCTTC. Residues: CASSQGGGGGYTF.

J is TRBJ2-2 and V is TRBV19; TRBD2 might be the D (5 bases). Germline-derived CDR1 and CDR2 are LNHDA and SQIVND (reference sequence). This CDR3 has 15 amino acids. Trimming shortened V by 6 bases and J by 4 bases, and 15 bases separated the two germline ends. CDR3 sequence reads: CASRPGSSGTGELFF. CDR3 in DNA: TGTGCCAGTAGACCGGGGTCATCGGGCACCGGGGAGCTGTTTTTT.

The chain is built from TRBV4-2 and TRBJ2-1; TRBD2 agrees at 11 bases. The CDR3 totals 16 residues. Germline V gives CDR1 LGHNA, CDR2 YNFKEQ. The junction had 4 bases not matched to a gene; V was cut back by 3 bases and J by 3 bases. The CDR3 sequence: CASSHPGTSGYNEQFF. The CDR3 bases are TGTGCCAGCAGCCACCCAGGGACTAGCGGCTACAATGAGCAGTTCTTC.

J is TRBJ1-2 and V is TRBV5-1; D possibly corresponds to TRBD1 (5 bases). Germline values: CDR1 SGHRS, CDR2 YFSETQ. The CDR3 has 13 amino acids. V was shortened by 3 bases and J by 5 bases, with 11 bases between the two germline ends. CDR3: CASSSDGGYGYTF. In DNA form, the CDR3 reads TGCGCCAGCAGCTCAGACGGGGGGTATGGCTACACCTTC.